Below, 27 T cell receptor beta chains from the same sample are listed, as sequenced in a study of T cell responses to AZD1222 COVID-19 vaccine. Measured with immunoSEQ multiplex PCR; TCRdb has only the in-frame clones, and not every one. The repertoire holds tens of thousands of clones, with more than 70% as singletons. Specimen: peripheral blood, collected on day 0 of AZD1222 vaccination. These receptors were obtained from an adult in good health.

J is TRBJ2-1 and V is TRBV19; a weak D match, TRBD2 (5 bases). Germline V CDR1 and CDR2: LNHDA, SQIVND (reference sequence). With 7 bases removed from V and 4 bases from J, the gap between germline ends came to 11 bases. This CDR3 is built from 13 residues. In DNA form, the CDR3 reads TGTGCCAGTACTGAGCGCGGGTACAATGAGCAGTTCTTC. It specifies CASTERGYNEQFF. Drawing the rest from reference TRBV19 and TRBJ2-1, the complete variable domain is DGGITQSPKYLFRKEGQNVTLSCEQNLNHDAMYWYRQDPGQGLRLIYYSQIVNDFQKGDIAEGYSVSREKKESFPLTVTSAQKNPTAFYLCASTERGYNEQFFGPGTRLTVL.

The rearrangement joins TRBV2 to TRBJ2-7, with 7 bases matching TRBD1. J lost 4 bases, V lost 8 bases, and 5 bases had no gene match. The germline gives CDR1 SNHLY, CDR2 FYNNEI. The CDR3 is made up of 12 amino acids. CDR3 nucleotide sequence: TGTGCCAGCGGACAGGATCATTACGAGCAGTACTTC. It codes for CASGQDHYEQYF.

This clone appeared a few times. The chain combines TRBV27 with TRBJ1-6, with 9 bases that match TRBD1. Germline V gene data show CDR1 as MNHEY and CDR2 as SMNVEV (reference sequence). The CDR3 length is 14 residues. V was pared by 5 bases and J by 10 bases, with 6 bases of the junction left unmatched. Written as DNA, the CDR3 is TGTGCCAGCAGTGACAGGGGGGTCGGCTCACCCCTCCACTTT. Translating gives CASSDRGVGSPLHF.

J is TRBJ1-1 and V is TRBV2; 8 bases are a match to TRBD1. The ends lost 7 bases at V and 5 bases at J; junction bases unmatched: 6. Germline CDR1 SNHLY, CDR2 FYNNEI. There are 13 residues in the CDR3. The CDR3 protein is CASKWTGRTEAFF. Written as DNA, the CDR3 is TGTGCCAGCAAATGGACAGGGAGGACTGAAGCTTTCTTT.

The chain combines TRBV6-1 with TRBJ1-2; D unresolved. With 1 base removed from V and 1 base from J, the gap between germline ends came to 10 bases. Germline-derived CDR1 and CDR2 are MNHNS and SASEGT. The CDR3 has 15 amino acids. DNA of the CDR3: TGTGCCAGCAGTGAAGAAATCAGAATTAACTATGGCTACACCTTC. This codes for CASSEEIRINYGYTF.

V usage is TRBV15 and J usage is TRBJ1-1; D is undetermined. V was trimmed by 0 bases and J by 5 bases, leaving 10 bases between them. This CDR3 is built from 14 residues. CDR1 is LNHNV, CDR2 YYDKDF, per germline (reference sequence). The CDR3 DNA reads as TGTGCCACCAGCAGAGATCAGGCGGGGACTGAAGCTTTCTTT. This translates into CATSRDQAGTEAFF.

The V and J genes are TRBV6-5 and TRBJ1-2; 8 bases are shared with TRBD1. The CDR3 has 15 amino acids. Per germline, CDR1 MNHEY and CDR2 SVGAGI. V shed 2 bases and J 4 bases; nucleotides not matched to a gene: 6. The CDR3 spells CASSYGGTGLYGYTF. As DNA, the CDR3 is TGTGCCAGCAGTTACGGTGGGACAGGCCTCTATGGCTACACCTTC.

This clone was detected only a few times. The rearrangement links TRBV11-3 to TRBJ2-7; 9 nucleotides line up with TRBD1. Germline CDR1 and CDR2: SGHNT and YENEEA. V was clipped by 5 bases and J by 3 bases; unmatched bases: 5. CDR3 length: 14 amino acids. DNA for the CDR3: TGTGCCAGCAGCACCGGACAGGGGAACTACGAGCAGTACTTC. Protein product: CASSTGQGNYEQYF.

The V call is TRBV6-2 or TRBV6-3, the J call TRBJ2-1; 9 nucleotides align to TRBD2. Trimming took 2 bases from V and 0 from J; bases not matched to a gene: 14. The CDR3 runs 20 residues. Germline V gives CDR1 MNHEY, CDR2 SVGEGT. The CDR3 bases are TGTGCCAGCAGTTACGGCGGGATGGTTATAGCGGGGGCCTCCTACAATGAGCAGTTCTTC. Amino acids: CASSYGGMVIAGASYNEQFF.

V usage is TRBV18 and J usage is TRBJ2-7; 7 bases map to TRBD2. Trimming removed 2 bases from V and 3 bases from J; junction bases left unmatched: 4. CDR1 and CDR2 from the germline V gene are KGHSH and LQKENI. The CDR3 has 14 residues. The CDR3 region has the DNA TGTGCCAGCTCACCAATGGGGGGGGACTACGAGCAGTACTTC. This translates into CASSPMGGDYEQYF.

This chain joins TRBV7-2 and TRBJ1-2, with no clear D. The germline CDR1 and CDR2 sequences are SGHTA and FQGNSA. V gave up 5 bases and J gave up 2 bases, with 6 bases separating them. The length of the CDR3 is 12 residues. The CDR3 DNA sequence: TGTGCCAGCAGCCCACGGAACTATGGCTACACCTTC. This codes for CASSPRNYGYTF. Looking up the rest from reference TRBV7-2 and TRBJ1-2 gives the full variable domain: GAGVSQSPSNKVTEKGKDVELRCDPISGHTALYWYRQSLGQGLEFLIYFQGNSAPDKSGLPSDRFSAERTGGSVSTLTIQRTQQEDSAVYLCASSPRNYGYTFGSGTRLTVV.

This chain links TRBV29-1 with TRBJ1-2, with D possibly matching TRBD1 (5 bases). Trimming removed 5 bases from V and 4 bases from J, with 17 bases in between. This CDR3 has 14 amino acids. The germline V gene encodes CDR1 SQVTM and CDR2 ANQGSEA. The chain's CDR3 is CSVLTQAGGYGYTF. The CDR3 DNA sequence: TGCAGCGTTCTGACCCAGGCCGGGGGCTATGGCTACACCTTC.

This sequence joins TRBV25-1 and TRBJ2-5, with D perhaps matching TRBD2 (5 bases). The CDR3 covers 17 residues. V was cut by 3 bases and J by 4 bases, with 21 bases left in between. The germline V gene has CDR1 MGHDK and CDR2 SYGVNS. Written as DNA, the CDR3 is TGTGCCAGCAGTGACCCTAAAGATTGGGGTGGAGGAGAGACCCAGTACTTC. Translated: CASSDPKDWGGGETQYF.

CDR3 DNA: TGTGCCAGCTCAGACTCGGGACAGGGTTACGAGCAGTACTTC. Amino acid sequence: CASSDSGQGYEQYF. The chain combines TRBV18 with TRBJ2-7; 9 bases line up with TRBD1. Germline V lookup: CDR1 KGHSH, CDR2 LQKENI. CDR3 length: 14 residues. Losses at the gene ends were 5 bases for V and 4 bases for J; bases not matched to a gene: 6.

The rearrangement links TRBV28 to TRBJ1-5; no reliable D call. Germline CDR1 and CDR2: MDHEN and SYDVKM. The CDR3 is 12 amino acids. The germline V and J ends were trimmed by 7 bases and 4 bases, with 8 bases remaining between them. The CDR3 DNA follows: TGTGCCAGCATCGCCGTGAATCAGCCCCAGCATTTT. Translation: CASIAVNQPQHF.

The chain joins TRBV3-1 (or the pseudogene TRBV3-2) to TRBJ1-5; D gene unclear. The CDR3 is 13 amino acids. Germline V gene lookup returns CDR1 LGHDT and CDR2 YNNKEL (reference sequence). V gave up 11 bases and J gave up 9 bases, with 20 bases separating them. Written as DNA, the CDR3 is TGTGCCGAAGGGAGGCCCTCAATCCTGCCCCAGCATTTT. Its protein is CAEGRPSILPQHF.

This rearrangement joins TRBV12-3 or TRBV12-4 to TRBJ2-7; no definite D call. V dropped 4 bases and J dropped 2 bases, with 9 bases sitting between them. The CDR3 loop spans 13 amino acids. The CDR3 here is CASSSDEAYEQYF. DNA for the CDR3: TGTGCCAGCAGTTCCGACGAGGCCTACGAGCAGTACTTC.

The chain combines TRBV19 with TRBJ1-5; no firm D call. The CDR3 extends over 13 amino acids. Germline CDR1 LNHDA, CDR2 SQIVND (reference sequence). Between the trimmed V and J ends, which lost 5 bases and 5 bases, there was a span of 10 bases. The DNA for the CDR3 is TGTGCCAGTAGTGTAGTTGCGGATCAGCCCCAGCATTTT. This sequence encodes CASSVVADQPQHF.

The rearrangement links TRBV28 to TRBJ1-1; D may be TRBD1 (6 bases). The V end was cut by 9 bases, the J end by 0 bases, with 17 bases between. The germline V gene has CDR1 MDHEN and CDR2 SYDVKM. The CDR3 runs 15 residues. CDR3 sequence: CASPKGGSMNTEAFF. The DNA for the CDR3 is TGTGCCAGTCCCAAAGGGGGGAGCATGAACACTGAAGCTTTCTTT.

The V call is TRBV7-9, the J call TRBJ1-6, with D maybe TRBD1 (6 bases). The CDR3 runs to 15 residues. V was cut by 1 base and J by 5 bases, with 9 bases left in between. Germline V gene sequence: CDR1 SEHNR, CDR2 FQNEAQ (reference sequence). The CDR3 reads CASSLDRANNSPLHF. CDR3 nucleotide sequence: TGTGCCAGCAGCTTAGACAGGGCGAATAATTCACCCCTCCACTTT.

The chain links TRBV29-1 to TRBJ1-1; 7 bases line up with TRBD1. This CDR3 comprises 14 residues. Losses at the gene ends were 7 bases for V and 2 bases for J; bases not matched to a gene: 10. Germline V gene sequence: CDR1 SQVTM, CDR2 ANQGSEA. CDR3 sequence: CSAISGQTNTEAFF. The CDR3 nucleotides are TGCAGCGCTATATCGGGACAGACAAACACTGAAGCTTTCTTT.

This rearrangement joins TRBV27 to TRBJ1-1; 7 nucleotides agree with TRBD1. Germline CDR1 and CDR2: MNHEY and SMNVEV (reference sequence). The ends lost 2 bases at V and 4 bases at J; junction bases unmatched: 1. The CDR3 has 13 residues. The DNA for the CDR3 is TGTGCCAGCAGTTTAGGACAGGTCACTGAAGCTTTCTTT. Residues: CASSLGQVTEAFF.

This clone was counted only a few times. The J gene is TRBJ2-3, the V gene TRBV2; D is possibly TRBD2 (6 bases). Deletions cut 6 bases from V and 1 base from J, with 11 bases between. This CDR3 is 14 amino acids long. CDR1 is SNHLY, CDR2 FYNNEI, per germline. CDR3 sequence reads: CASRGGRGTDTQYF. DNA for the CDR3: TGTGCCAGCAGGGGGGGTAGAGGCACAGATACGCAGTATTTT.

This clone has a single count. V gene TRBV13 combines with J gene TRBJ1-6; possible D gene TRBD1, 5 bases. This CDR3 comprises 16 residues. With 3 bases removed from V and 7 bases from J, the gap between germline ends came to 16 bases. Germline V lookup: CDR1 PRHDT, CDR2 FYEKMQ (reference sequence). CDR3 region: CASSFPAGGGNSPLHF. Here the CDR3 DNA reads TGTGCCAGCAGCTTTCCGGCGGGGGGGGGAAATTCACCCCTCCACTTT.

V gene TRBV12-3 or TRBV12-4 combines with J gene TRBJ2-5, with a tentative D call TRBD2 (5 bases). This CDR3 is 12 amino acids long. V was pared by 2 bases and J by 5 bases, with 6 bases between. The CDR3 region has the DNA TGTGCCAGCAGTTTATCTAGCGAGACCCAGTACTTC. Translation: CASSLSSETQYF.

The rearrangement uses TRBV19 and TRBJ2-1; TRBD2 matches at 8 bases. The trim removed 4 bases at V and 3 bases at J, leaving 5 bases unmatched. Germline V gene sequence: CDR1 LNHDA, CDR2 SQIVND (reference sequence). This CDR3 has 15 amino acids. The CDR3 here is CASSTTSGFYNEQFF. CDR3 DNA sequence: TGTGCCAGTAGTACTACTAGCGGATTCTACAATGAGCAGTTCTTC.

In this sample, this clone turned up a few times. The chain has TRBV27 and TRBJ2-7, with 8 positions matching TRBD2. V shed 0 bases, J shed 4 bases, and the junction held 5 bases outside the gene matches. The CDR3 spans 15 residues. Germline V lookup: CDR1 MNHEY, CDR2 SMNVEV (reference sequence). CDR3 sequence: CASSLSTGGMYEQYF. CDR3 in DNA: TGTGCCAGCAGTTTATCGACGGGGGGGATGTACGAGCAGTACTTC.